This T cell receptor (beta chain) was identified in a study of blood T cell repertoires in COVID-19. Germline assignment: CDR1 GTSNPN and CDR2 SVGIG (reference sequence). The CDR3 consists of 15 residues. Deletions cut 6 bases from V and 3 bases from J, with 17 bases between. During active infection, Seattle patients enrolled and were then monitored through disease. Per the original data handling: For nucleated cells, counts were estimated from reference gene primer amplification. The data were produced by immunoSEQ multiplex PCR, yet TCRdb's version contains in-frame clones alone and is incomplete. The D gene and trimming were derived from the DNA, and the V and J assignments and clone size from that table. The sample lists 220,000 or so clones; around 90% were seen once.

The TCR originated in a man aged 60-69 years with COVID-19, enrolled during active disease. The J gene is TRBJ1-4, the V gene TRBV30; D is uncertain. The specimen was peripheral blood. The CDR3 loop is CACSKNQVPNEKLFF. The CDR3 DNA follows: TGTGCCTGTTCCAAAAATCAGGTCCCTAATGAAAAACTGTTTTTT.